This T cell receptor (beta chain) was profiled in a study of T cells expressing NK-cell markers (dated by TCRdb to about 2020). At the level of the whole study: In sorted CD3+CD56+NKG2C+, CD3+CD56+NKG2C- and CD3+CD56-NKG2C+ T-cell subsets from eight donors, TCR beta-chain repertoires were profiled. The study sequenced eight donors, all healthy volunteers chosen at random: three men and five women. Illumina HiSeq 2000/2500, MiSeq or NextSeq was used to sequence libraries as 2 x 150 bp reads. Most of the eight sequenced donors were HCMV-seropositive and one was HCMV-seronegative. The paper's findings and limits, for the study overall: Whether the expanded NKG2C-expressing T cell clones were specific for HCMV antigens was left unclear. In more than five donors, the dominant CD3+CD56+NKG2C+ clonotypes ranked among the top 10 CD8+ clonotypes, making up roughly 1.0-8% of CD8+ T cells. Those dominant clonotypes were again the most abundant among CD3+CD56-NKG2C+ cells in four donors, at about 25-60.1%.

The instrument was an Illumina HiSeq 2000. The TCR beta cDNA libraries were made using 5'RACE template switching, a step that added both a universal primer site and unique molecular identifiers. cDNA synthesis was primed from the TCR beta constant segment, followed by two successive PCR amplification steps. The authors' pipeline ran thus. MIGEC was used to demultiplex reads and group the reads by UMI, and MiTCR was used to assemble and quantify clonotypes. Only TCR cDNA sequences supported by at least two reads were kept to exclude erroneous sequences. Downstream repertoire analysis used the tcR package, and clonotypes were matched across fractions by CDR3 nucleotide sequence plus V segment. VDJmatch was used to annotate antigen specificity against VDJdb, with one amino acid substitution in CDR3 permitted. After reprocessing by TCRdb, each CDR3 protein sequence is one entry, and no DNA is given. TCRdb's processing, not the authors', yielded these V and J calls. Per the sample table, the count is tens of thousands of distinct CDR3 sequences. 50% to 75% of the sample is in the top ten clones.

From cysteine to phenylalanine, the CDR3 is 16 amino acids long. No coding sequence is recorded. As to this clonotype: What this receptor recognizes is not known.

HCMV serostatus was determined by detecting HCMV-specific IgG in serum with a commercial ELISA kit. Peripheral blood mononuclear cells were isolated from blood by Ficoll density gradient centrifugation. This receptor chain uses TRBV12-3 or TRBV12-4 and TRBJ2-3; TCRdb's assignment of TRBD2 cannot be checked, as there is no DNA. The sequencing sample was made of blood T cells: a sorted CD56 or NKG2C T cell subset, CD4+ or CD8+ T cells, or bulk PBMC T cells (not recorded which). This clonotype was obtained from a woman aged 18-70 years in good health. Here the CDR3 is given as CASSLVRAGGTDTQYF.